This note documents a single T cell receptor beta chain sequence. The data were obtained in a study of control samples from healthy donors and cancer patients. The protocol was immunoSEQ multiplex PCR, while the TCRdb copy is restricted to in-frame clones and leaves out a portion. The data show roughly 50,000 clones, approximately 95% seen once. From germline, CDR1 is SGHTA and CDR2 FQGNSA. The CDR3 covers 14 residues. V gave up 7 bases and J gave up 1 base; unmatched junction bases: 4. The receptor was derived from a woman aged 25 to 45 in good health. The V call is TRBV7-2, the J call TRBJ1-3, with TRBD1 matching over 7 bases. The specimen was blood. The DNA of the CDR3 is TGTGCCAGCACCCAGACAGGGTCTGGAAACACCATATATTTT. Translation gives CASTQTGSGNTIYF.